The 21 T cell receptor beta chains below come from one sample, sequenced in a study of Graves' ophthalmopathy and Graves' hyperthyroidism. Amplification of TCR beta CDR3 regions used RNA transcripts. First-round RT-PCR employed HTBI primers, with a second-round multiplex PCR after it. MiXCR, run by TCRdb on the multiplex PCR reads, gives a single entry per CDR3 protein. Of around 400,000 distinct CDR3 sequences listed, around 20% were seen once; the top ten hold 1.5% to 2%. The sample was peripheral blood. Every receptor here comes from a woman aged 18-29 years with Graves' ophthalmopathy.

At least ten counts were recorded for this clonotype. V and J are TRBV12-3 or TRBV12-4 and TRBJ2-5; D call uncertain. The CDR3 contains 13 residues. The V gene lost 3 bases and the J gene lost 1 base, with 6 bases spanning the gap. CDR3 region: CASSFTAQETQYF. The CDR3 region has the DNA TGTGCCAGCAGTTTTACGGCCCAAGAGACCCAGTACTTC.

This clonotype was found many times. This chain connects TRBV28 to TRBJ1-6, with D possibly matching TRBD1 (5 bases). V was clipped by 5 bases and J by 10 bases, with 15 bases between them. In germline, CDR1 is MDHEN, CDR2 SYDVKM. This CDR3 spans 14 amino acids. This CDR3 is CASSPGTDTSPLHF. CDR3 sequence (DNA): TGTGCCAGCAGTCCCGGGACGGACACATCACCCCTCCACTTT.

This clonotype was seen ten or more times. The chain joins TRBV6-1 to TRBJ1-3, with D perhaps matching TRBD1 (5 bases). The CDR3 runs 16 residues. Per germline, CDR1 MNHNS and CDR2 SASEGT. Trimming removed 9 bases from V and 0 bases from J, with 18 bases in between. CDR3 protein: CASGQRRTTSGNTIYF. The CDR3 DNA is TGTGCCAGTGGACAAAGGCGGACAACCTCTGGAAACACCATATATTTT.

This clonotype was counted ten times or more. The DNA for the CDR3 is TGTGCCAGCAGCTCACCGGGCGGGGCCAACGTCCTGACTTTC. Residues: CASSSPGGANVLTF. The V call is TRBV7-3, the J call TRBJ2-6; no definite D call. The V end was cut by 4 bases, the J end by 4 bases, with 8 bases between. Germline values: CDR1 SGHTA, CDR2 FQGTGA. There are 14 residues in the CDR3.

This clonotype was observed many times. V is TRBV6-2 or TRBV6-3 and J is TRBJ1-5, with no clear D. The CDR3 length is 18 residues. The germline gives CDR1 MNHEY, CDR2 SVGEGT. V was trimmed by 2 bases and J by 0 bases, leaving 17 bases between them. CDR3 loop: CASSYGRAGIYSNQPQHF. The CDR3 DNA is TGTGCCAGCAGTTACGGGAGGGCGGGGATATATAGCAATCAGCCCCAGCATTTT.

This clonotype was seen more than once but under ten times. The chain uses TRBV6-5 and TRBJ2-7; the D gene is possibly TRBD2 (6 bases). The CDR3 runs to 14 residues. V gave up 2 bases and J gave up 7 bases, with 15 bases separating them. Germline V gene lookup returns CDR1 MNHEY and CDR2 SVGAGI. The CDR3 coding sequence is TGTGCCAGCAGTTACGGAGGGGTGGCTGGAGAGCAGTACTTC. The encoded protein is CASSYGGVAGEQYF.

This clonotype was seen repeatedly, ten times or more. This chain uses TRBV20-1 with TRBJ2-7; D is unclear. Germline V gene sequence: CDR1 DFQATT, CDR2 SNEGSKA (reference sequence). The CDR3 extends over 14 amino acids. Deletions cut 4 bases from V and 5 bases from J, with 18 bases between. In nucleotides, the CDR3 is TGCAGTGCTACCCAGACATCCTCTCCGGACGAGCAGTACTTC. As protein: CSATQTSSPDEQYF.

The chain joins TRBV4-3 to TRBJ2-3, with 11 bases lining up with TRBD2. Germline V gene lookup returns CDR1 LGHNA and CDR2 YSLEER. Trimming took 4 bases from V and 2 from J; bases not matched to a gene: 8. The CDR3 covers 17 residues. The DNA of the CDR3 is TGCGCCAGCAGCCGCAGAGGGACTAGCGGAACCACAGATACGCAGTATTTT. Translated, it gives CASSRRGTSGTTDTQYF.

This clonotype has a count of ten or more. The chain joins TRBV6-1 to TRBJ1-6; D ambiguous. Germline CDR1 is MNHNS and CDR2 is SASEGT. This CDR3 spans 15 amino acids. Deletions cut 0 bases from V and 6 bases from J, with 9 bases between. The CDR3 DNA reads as TGTGCCAGCAGTGAAGCGAGGGTATCTAATTCACCCCTCCACTTT. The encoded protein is CASSEARVSNSPLHF.

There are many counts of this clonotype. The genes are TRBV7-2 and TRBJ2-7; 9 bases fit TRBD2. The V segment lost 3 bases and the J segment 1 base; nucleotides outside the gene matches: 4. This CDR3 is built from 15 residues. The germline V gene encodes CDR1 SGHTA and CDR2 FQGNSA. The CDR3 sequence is CASSFQLAGSYEQYF. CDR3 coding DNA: TGTGCCAGCAGCTTTCAGCTAGCGGGATCCTACGAGCAGTACTTC.

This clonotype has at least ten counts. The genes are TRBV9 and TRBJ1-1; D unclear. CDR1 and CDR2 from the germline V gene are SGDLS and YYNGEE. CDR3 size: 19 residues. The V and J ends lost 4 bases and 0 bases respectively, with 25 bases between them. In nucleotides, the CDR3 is TGTGCCAGCAGCACGACGAAAGAACCGGGCGGGAAGATGAACACTGAAGCTTTCTTT. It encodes CASSTTKEPGGKMNTEAFF.

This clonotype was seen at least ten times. DNA of the CDR3: TGTGCCAGCAGTTGGAGGGGGAGAAATTCACCCCTCCACTTT. Translation gives CASSWRGRNSPLHF. The V and J genes are TRBV28 and TRBJ1-6, with D tentatively TRBD1 (6 bases). V lost 4 bases and J 7 bases, leaving 11 bases between the germline ends. Germline V lookup: CDR1 MDHEN, CDR2 SYDVKM. The CDR3 is 14 residues long.

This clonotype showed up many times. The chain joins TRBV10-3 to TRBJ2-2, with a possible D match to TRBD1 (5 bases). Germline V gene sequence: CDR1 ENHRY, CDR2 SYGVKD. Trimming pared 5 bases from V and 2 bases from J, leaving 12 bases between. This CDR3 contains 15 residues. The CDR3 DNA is TGTGCCATCAGTCACAGGAACCCAAACACCGGGGAGCTGTTTTTT. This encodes CAISHRNPNTGELFF.

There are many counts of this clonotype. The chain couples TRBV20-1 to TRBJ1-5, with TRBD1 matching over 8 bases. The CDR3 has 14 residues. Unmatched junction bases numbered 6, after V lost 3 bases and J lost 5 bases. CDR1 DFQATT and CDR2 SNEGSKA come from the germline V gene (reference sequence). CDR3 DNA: TGCAGTGCTAGCGAGAGACAGGGGTATCAGCCCCAGCATTTT. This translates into CSASERQGYQPQHF.

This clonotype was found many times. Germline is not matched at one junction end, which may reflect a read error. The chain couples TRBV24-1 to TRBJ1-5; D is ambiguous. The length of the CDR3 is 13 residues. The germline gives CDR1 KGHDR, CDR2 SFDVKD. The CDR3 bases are TGTGCCACCAGTGACCGAACCTGGGATTCCCTCTATTTT. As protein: CATSDRTWDSLYF.

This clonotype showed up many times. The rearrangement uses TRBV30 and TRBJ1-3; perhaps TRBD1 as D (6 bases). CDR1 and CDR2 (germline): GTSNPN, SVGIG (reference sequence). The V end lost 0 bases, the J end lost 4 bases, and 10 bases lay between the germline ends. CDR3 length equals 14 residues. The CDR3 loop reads CAWSVRTVGNTIYF. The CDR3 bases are TGTGCCTGGAGTGTAAGGACAGTCGGAAACACCATATATTTT.

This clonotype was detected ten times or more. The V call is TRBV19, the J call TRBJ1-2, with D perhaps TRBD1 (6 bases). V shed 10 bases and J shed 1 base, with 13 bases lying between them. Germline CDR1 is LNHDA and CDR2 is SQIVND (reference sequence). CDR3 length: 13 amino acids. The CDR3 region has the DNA TGTGCCACTTACAGGGATCTTAACTATGGCTACACCTTC. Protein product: CATYRDLNYGYTF.

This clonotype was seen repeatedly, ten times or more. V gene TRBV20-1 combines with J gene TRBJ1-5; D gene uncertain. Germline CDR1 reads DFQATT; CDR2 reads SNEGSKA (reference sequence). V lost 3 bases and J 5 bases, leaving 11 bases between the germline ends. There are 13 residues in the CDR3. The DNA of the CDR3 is TGCAGTGCTAGTGTTTCGGTGGATCAGCCCCAGCATTTT. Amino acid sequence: CSASVSVDQPQHF.

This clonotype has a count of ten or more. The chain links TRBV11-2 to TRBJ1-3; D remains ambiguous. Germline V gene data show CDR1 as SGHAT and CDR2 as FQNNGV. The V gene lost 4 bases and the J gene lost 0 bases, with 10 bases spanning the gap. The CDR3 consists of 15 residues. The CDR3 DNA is TGTGCCAGCAGCTCGAGAAGCCTCTCTGGAAACACCATATATTTT. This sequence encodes CASSSRSLSGNTIYF.

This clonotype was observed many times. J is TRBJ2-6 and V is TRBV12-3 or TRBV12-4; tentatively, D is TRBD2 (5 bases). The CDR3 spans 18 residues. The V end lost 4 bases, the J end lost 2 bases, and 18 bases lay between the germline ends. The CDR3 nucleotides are TGTGCCAGCAGTTCTGTCCTTGGGGTCGGGACTGGGGCCAACGTCCTGACTTTC. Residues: CASSSVLGVGTGANVLTF.

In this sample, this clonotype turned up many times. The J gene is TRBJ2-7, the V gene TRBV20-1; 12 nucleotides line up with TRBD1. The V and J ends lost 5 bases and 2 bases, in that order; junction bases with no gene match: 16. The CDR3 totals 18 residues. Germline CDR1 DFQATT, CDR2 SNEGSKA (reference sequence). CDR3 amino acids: CSAFRRVGDRGLPYEQYF. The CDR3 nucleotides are TGCAGTGCTTTCCGCCGGGTTGGGGACAGGGGGCTCCCCTACGAGCAGTACTTC.